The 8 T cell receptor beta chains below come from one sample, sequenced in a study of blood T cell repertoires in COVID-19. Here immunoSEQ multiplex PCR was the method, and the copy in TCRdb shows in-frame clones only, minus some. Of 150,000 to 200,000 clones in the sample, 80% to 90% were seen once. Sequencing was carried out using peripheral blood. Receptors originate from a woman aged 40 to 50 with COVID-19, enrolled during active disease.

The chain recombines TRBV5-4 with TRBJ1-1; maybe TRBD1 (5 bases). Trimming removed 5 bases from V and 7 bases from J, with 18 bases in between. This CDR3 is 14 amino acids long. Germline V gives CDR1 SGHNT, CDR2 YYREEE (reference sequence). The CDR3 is CASSDKGGRGEAFF. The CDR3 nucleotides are TGTGCCAGCAGTGACAAAGGTGGAAGGGGTGAAGCTTTCTTT.

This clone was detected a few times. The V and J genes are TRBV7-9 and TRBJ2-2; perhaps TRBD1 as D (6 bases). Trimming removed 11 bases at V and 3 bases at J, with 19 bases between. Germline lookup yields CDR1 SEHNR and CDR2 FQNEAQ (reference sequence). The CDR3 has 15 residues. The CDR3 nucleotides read TGTGCCGGGGGCATAGGGACGGTTGACACCGGGGAGCTGTTTTTT. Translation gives CAGGIGTVDTGELFF.

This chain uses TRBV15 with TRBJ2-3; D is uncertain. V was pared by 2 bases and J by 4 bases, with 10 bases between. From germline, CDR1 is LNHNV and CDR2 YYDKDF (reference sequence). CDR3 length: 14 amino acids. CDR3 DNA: TGTGCCACCAGCAGAACTTTATCGTCAGATACGCAGTATTTT. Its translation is CATSRTLSSDTQYF.

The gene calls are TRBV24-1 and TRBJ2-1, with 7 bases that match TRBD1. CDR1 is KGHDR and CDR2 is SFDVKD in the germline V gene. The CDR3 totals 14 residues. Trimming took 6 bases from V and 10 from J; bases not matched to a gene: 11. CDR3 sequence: CATSRTGQLLEQFF. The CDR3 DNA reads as TGTGCCACCAGTAGGACAGGCCAACTATTGGAGCAGTTCTTC.

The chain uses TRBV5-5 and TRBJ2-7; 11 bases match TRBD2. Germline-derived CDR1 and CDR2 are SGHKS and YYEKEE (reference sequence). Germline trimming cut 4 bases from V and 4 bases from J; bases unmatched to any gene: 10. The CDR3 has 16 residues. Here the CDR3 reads CASSPGLTSGSYEQYF. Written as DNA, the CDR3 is TGTGCCAGCAGCCCGGGACTCACTAGCGGGAGTTACGAGCAGTACTTC. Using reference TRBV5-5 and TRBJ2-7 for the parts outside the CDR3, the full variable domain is DAGVTQSPTHLIKTRGQQVTLRCSPISGHKSVSWYQQVLGQGPQFIFQYYEKEERGRGNFPDRFSARQFPNYSSELNVNALLLGDSALYLCASSPGLTSGSYEQYFGPGTRLTVT.

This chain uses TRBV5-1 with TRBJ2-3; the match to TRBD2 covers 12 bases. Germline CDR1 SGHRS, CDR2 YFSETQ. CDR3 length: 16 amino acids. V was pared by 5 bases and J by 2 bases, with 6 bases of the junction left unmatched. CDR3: CASSSGLAGITDTQYF. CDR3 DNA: TGCGCCAGCAGTTCCGGACTAGCGGGGATCACAGATACGCAGTATTTT.

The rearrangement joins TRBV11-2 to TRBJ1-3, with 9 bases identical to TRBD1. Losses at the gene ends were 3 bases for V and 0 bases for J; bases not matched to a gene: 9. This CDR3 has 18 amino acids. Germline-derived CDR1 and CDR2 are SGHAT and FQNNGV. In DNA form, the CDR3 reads TGTGCCAGCAGCTTGGATCCCGACAGGGGGAACTCTGGAAACACCATATATTTT. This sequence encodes CASSLDPDRGNSGNTIYF.

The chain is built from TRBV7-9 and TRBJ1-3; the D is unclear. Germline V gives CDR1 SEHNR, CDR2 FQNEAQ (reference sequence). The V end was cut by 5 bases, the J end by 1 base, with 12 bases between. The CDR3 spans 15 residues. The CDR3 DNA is TGTGCCAGCAGCCAACCTTTGACTTCTGGAAACACCATATATTTT. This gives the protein CASSQPLTSGNTIYF.